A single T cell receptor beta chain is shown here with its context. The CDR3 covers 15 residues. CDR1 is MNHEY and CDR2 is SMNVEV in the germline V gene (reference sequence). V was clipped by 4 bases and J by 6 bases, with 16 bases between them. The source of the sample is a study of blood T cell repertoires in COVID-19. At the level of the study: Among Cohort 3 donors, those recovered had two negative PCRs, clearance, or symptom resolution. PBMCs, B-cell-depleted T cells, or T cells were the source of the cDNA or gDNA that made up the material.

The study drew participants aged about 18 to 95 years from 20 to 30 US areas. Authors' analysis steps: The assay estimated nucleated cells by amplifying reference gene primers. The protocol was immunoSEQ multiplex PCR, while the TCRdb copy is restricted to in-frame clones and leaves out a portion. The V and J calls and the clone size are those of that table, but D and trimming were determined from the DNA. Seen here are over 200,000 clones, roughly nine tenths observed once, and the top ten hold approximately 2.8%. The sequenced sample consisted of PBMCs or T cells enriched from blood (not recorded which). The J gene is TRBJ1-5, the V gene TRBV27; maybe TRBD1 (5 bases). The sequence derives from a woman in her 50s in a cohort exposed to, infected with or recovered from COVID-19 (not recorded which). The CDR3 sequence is CASSSLGARGQPQHF. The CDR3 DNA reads TGTGCCAGCAGTTCCCTTGGGGCTAGGGGTCAGCCCCAGCATTTT.